The clone carrying this T cell receptor beta chain was picked up one time. Its antigen is not known. One entry per CDR3 protein, called by TCRdb with MiXCR from the 5' RACE reads. The table has a few hundred thousand distinct CDR3 sequences, roughly 9% seen once. CDR1 is DFQATT and CDR2 is SNEGSKA in the germline V gene (reference sequence). CDR3 length: 15 amino acids. J gave up 3 bases and V 6 bases, and 9 bases lay outside the gene matches. This specimen belongs to a study of identical twins. Study conclusions and caveats: Cord blood beta clonotypes that were abundant carried fewer insertions, and memory repertoires showed no such trend.

Material for sequencing was naive T cells sorted from blood. The sequence derives from a woman in her fifties or sixties in good health. The V and J genes are TRBV20-1 and TRBJ2-1, with 9 positions matching TRBD2. The chain's CDR3 is CSAKEAGGIYNEQFF. The CDR3 DNA sequence: TGCAGTGCAAAGGAGGCGGGAGGGATCTACAATGAGCAGTTCTTC.